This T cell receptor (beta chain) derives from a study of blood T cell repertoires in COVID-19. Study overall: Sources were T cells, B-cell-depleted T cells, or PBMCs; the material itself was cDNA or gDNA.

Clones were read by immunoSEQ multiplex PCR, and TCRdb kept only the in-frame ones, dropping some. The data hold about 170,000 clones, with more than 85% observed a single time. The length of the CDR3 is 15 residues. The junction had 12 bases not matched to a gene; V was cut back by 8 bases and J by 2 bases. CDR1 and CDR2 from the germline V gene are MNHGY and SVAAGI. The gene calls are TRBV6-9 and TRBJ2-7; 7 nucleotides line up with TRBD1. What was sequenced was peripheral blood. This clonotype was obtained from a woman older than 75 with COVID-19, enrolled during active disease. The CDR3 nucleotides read TGTGCCAGCGGACCCCGGGACAGCCAAGCCTACGAGCAGTACTTC. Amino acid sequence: CASGPRDSQAYEQYF.